Given below is one T cell receptor beta chain in context. The antigen is undetermined. PCR involved 60 Vbeta and 13 Jbeta primers. Clones were read by immunoSEQ multiplex PCR, and TCRdb kept only the in-frame ones, dropping some. The table shows 150,000 or so clones, with around 82% occurring only once. The entry originates in a study of cytomegalovirus exposure and HLA in healthy donors. Broader study findings: CMV antigen specificity was confirmed in vitro for three CMV-associated chains. Later work found that TCR association rates differed between HLA loci; DRB1 had the most and HLA-C the fewest. TCR beta chain V- and J-gene trimming was linked, in a later analysis, to a missense variant in DCLRE1C.

Per germline, CDR1 SGHTS and CDR2 YDEGEE. There are 17 residues in the CDR3. Trimming cost V 3 bases and J 0 bases; bases outside gene matches: 10. The clonotype comes from a woman in her forties in good health and CMV-seropositive. The sequenced sample consisted of PBMCs. The chain has TRBV5-8 and TRBJ2-5; 8 bases are a match to TRBD2. The CDR3 DNA reads as TGTGCCAGCAGCTGGGGGATACTAGCGGTGTACCAAGAGACCCAGTACTTC. Encoded protein: CASSWGILAVYQETQYF.